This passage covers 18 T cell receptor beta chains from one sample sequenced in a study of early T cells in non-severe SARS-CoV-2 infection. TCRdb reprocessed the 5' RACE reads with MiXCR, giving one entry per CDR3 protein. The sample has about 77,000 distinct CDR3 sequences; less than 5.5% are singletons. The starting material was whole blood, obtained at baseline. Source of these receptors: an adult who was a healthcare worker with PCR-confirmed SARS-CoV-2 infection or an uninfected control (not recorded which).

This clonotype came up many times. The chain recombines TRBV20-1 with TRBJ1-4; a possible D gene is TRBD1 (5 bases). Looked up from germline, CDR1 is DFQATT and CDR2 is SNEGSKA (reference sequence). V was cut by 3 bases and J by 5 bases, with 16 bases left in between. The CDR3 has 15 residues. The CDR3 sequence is CSASFPGDDNEKLFF. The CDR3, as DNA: TGCAGTGCTAGTTTTCCGGGGGACGACAATGAAAAACTGTTTTTT.

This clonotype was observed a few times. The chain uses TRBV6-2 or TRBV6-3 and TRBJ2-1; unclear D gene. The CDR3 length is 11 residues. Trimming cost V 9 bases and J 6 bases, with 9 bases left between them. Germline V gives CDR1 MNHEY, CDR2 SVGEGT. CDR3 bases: TGTGCCAGTGTAATGGGCAATGAGCAGTTCTTC. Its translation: CASVMGNEQFF.

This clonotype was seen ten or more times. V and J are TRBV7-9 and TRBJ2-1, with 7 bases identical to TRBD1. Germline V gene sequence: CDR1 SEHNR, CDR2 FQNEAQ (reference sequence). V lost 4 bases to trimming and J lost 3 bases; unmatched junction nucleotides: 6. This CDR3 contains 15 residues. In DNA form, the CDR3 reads TGTGCCAGCAGCTCGTGGACAGGCCGCTACAATGAGCAGTTCTTC. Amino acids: CASSSWTGRYNEQFF.

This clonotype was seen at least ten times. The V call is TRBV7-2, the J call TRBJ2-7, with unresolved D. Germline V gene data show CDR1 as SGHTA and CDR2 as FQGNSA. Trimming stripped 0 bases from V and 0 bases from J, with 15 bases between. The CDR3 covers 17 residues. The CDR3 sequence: CASSLALIGEVSYEQYF. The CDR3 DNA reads TGTGCCAGCAGCTTAGCGCTAATAGGAGAGGTCTCCTACGAGCAGTACTTC.

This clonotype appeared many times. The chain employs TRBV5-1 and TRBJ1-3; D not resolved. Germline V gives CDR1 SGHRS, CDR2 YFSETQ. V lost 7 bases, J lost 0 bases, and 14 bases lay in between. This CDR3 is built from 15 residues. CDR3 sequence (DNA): TGCGCCAGCTCCGAGGACGGCTTCTCTGGAAACACCATATATTTT. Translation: CASSEDGFSGNTIYF. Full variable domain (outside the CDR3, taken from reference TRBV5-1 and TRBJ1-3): KAGVTQTPRYLIKTRGQQVTLSCSPISGHRSVSWYQQTPGQGLQFLFEYFSETQRNKGNFPGRFSGRQFSNSRSEMNVSTLELGDSALYLCASSEDGFSGNTIYFGEGSWLTVV.

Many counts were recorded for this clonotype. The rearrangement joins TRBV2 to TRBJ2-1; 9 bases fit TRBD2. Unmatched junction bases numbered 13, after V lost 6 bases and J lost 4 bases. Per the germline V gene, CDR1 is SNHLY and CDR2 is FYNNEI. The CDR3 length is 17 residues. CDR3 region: CASSSNRETSGYNEQFF. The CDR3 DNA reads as TGTGCCAGCAGCTCAAATAGAGAGACTAGCGGATACAATGAGCAGTTCTTC.

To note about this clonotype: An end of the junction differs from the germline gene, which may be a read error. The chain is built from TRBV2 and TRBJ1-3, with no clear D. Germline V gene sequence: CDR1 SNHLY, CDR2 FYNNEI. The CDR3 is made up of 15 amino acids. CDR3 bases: TGTGCCAGCAGTGACAATCTTAGCTCTGAAAACACCATATATTTT. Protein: CASSDNLSSENTIYF.

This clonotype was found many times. The CDR3 DNA reads TGTGCCAGCAGCTTAGCGCTGGCGATGGGTGAAAAACTGTTTTTT. Its protein product is CASSLALAMGEKLFF. The chain joins TRBV7-8 to TRBJ1-4; D not resolved. The germline V gene encodes CDR1 SGHVS and CDR2 FQNEAQ. Trimming took 0 bases from V and 7 from J, leaving 12 bases between them. This CDR3 comprises 15 residues.

The CDR3: CASTLGTGVGKNIQYF. CDR3 sequence (DNA): TGTGCCAGCACCCTGGGGACAGGGGTTGGCAAAAACATTCAGTACTTC. This chain links TRBV7-9 with TRBJ2-4; TRBD1 matches 10 bases. V was pared by 7 bases and J by 3 bases, with 9 bases of the junction left unmatched. This CDR3 contains 16 residues. Germline V lookup: CDR1 SEHNR, CDR2 FQNEAQ (reference sequence).

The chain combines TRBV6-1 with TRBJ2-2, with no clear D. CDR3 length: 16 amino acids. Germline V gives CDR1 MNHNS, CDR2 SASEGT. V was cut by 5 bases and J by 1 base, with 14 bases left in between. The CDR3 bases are TGTGCCAGCAGTCCCCCCCGGAATATGAACACCGGGGAGCTGTTTTTT. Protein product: CASSPPRNMNTGELFF.

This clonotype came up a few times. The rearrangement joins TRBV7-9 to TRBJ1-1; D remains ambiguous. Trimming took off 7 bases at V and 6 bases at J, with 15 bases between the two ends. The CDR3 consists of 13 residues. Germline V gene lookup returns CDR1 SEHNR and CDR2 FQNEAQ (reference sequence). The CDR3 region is CASKPGPPAEAFF. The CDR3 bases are TGTGCCAGCAAGCCGGGCCCCCCCGCTGAAGCTTTCTTT.

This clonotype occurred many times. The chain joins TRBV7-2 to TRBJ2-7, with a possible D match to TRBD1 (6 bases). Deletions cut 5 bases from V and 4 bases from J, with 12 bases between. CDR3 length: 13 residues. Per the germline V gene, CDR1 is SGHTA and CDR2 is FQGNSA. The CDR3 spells CASSDGQRYEQYF. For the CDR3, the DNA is TGTGCCAGCAGCGACGGACAGCGATACGAGCAGTACTTC.

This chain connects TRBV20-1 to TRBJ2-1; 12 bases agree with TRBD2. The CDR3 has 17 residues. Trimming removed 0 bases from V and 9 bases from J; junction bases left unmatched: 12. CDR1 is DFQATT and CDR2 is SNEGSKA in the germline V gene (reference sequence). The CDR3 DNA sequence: TGCAGTGCTAGAGATGGGCTTTCTAGCGGGAGGGGGTCTGAGCAGTTCTTC. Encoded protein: CSARDGLSSGRGSEQFF.

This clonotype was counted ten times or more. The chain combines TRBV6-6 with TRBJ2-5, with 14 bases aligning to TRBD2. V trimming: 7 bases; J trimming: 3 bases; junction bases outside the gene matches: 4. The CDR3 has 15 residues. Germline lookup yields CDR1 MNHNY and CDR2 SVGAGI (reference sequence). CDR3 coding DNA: TGTGCCAGCACGACTAGCGGGAGGGCCGAAGAGACCCAGTACTTC. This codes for CASTTSGRAEETQYF.

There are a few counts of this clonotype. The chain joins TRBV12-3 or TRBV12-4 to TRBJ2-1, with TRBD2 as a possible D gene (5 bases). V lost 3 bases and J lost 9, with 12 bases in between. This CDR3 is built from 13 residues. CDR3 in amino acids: CASSFGPAGEQFF. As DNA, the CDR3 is TGTGCCAGCAGTTTCGGACCGGCGGGTGAGCAGTTCTTC.

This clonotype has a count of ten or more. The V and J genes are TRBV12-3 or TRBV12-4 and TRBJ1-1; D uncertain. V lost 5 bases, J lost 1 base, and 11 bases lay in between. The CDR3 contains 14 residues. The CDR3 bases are TGTGCCAGCAGTACCCCCGGGAGGAACACTGAAGCTTTCTTT. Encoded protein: CASSTPGRNTEAFF.

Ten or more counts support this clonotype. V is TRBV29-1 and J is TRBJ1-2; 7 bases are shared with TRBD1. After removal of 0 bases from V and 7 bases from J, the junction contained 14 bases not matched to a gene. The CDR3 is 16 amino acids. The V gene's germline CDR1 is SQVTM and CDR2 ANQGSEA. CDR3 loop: CSVEDRGNRGWSGYTF. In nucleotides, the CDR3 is TGCAGCGTTGAAGACCGGGGAAACAGGGGCTGGTCTGGCTACACCTTC.

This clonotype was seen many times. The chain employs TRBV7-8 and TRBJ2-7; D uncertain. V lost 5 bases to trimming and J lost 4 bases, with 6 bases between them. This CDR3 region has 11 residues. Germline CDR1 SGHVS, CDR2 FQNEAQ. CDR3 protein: CASSPIYEQYF. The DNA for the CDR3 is TGTGCCAGCAGCCCCATATACGAGCAGTACTTC.